This T cell receptor beta chain was observed in a study of blood T cell repertoires in COVID-19. In the study overall: Nucleic acid was either cDNA or gDNA, and it came from T cells, B-cell-depleted T cells, or PBMCs.

Assay used: immunoSEQ multiplex PCR; TCRdb lists only in-frame clones, some missing. Altogether 17,000 or so clones are present, over 75% being singletons, with the ten largest covering about 15%. With 6 bases removed from V and 1 base from J, the gap between germline ends came to 15 bases. From germline, CDR1 is SGHTA and CDR2 FQGNSA. The CDR3 is made up of 16 amino acids. Material for sequencing was peripheral blood. The J gene is TRBJ2-2, the V gene TRBV7-2, with D maybe TRBD2 (6 bases). This TCR was recovered from a man in his forties with active or convalescent COVID-19. CDR3 sequence: CASSLRTTENTGELFF. CDR3 in DNA: TGTGCCAGCAGTTTGAGGACTACCGAGAACACCGGGGAGCTGTTTTTT.